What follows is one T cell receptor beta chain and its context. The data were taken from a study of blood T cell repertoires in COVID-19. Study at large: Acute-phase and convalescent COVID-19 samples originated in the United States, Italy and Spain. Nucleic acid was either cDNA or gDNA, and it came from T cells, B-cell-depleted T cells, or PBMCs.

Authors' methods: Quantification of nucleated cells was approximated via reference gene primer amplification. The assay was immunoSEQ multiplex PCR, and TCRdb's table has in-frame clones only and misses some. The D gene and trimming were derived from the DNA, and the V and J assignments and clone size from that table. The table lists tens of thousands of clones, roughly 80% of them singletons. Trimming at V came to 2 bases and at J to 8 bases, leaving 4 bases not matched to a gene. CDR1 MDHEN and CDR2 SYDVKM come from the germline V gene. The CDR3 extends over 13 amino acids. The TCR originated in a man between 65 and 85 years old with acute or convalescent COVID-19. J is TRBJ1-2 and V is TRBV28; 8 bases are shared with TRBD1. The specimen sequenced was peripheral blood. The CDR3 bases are TGTGCCAGCAGTTTACTACAGGGGGGCGGCTACACCTTC. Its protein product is CASSLLQGGGYTF.